This TCR beta chain emerged from a study of blood T cell repertoires in COVID-19. Profiling relied on immunoSEQ multiplex PCR, and the TCRdb table lists in-frame clones only, not all of them. The table records about 70,000 clones, more than 75% of them present only once. Germline values: CDR1 LGHNT, CDR2 FRNRAP. The CDR3 runs to 13 residues. Trimming shortened V by 1 base and J by 5 bases, and 8 bases separated the two germline ends. A few counts support this clone. The chain links TRBV12-5 to TRBJ1-2; D is uncertain. This clonotype originated in a woman of 80 years or more with active or convalescent COVID-19. Sequencing was carried out using peripheral blood. DNA of the CDR3: TGTGCTAGTGGTTTGGAGGGAGGGTATGGCTACACCTTC. Amino acid sequence: CASGLEGGYGYTF.